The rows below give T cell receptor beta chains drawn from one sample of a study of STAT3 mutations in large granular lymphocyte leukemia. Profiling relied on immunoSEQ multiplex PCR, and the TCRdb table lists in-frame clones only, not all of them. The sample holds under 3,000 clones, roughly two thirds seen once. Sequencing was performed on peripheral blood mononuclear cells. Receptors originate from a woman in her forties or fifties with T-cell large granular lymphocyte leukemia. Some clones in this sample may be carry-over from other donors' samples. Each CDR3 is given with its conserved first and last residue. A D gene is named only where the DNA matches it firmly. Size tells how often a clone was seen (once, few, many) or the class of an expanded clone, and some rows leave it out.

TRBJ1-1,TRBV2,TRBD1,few,CASSGTGLFRAFF,TGTGCCAGCAGTGGGACAGGCTTGTTTAGGGCTTTCTTT
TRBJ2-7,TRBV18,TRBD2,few,CASSPPNYLAGVHEQYF,TGTGCCAGCTCACCACCCAATTACCTAGCGGGAGTCCACGAGCAGTACTTC
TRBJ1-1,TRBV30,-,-,CACLSRSPEAFF,TGTGCCTGCCTTTCTAGGAGTCCTGAAGCTTTCTTT
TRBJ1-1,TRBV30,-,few,CALGGTEAFF,TGTGCCCTAGGGGGTACTGAAGCTTTCTTT
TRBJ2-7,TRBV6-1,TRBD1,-,CASSEAGTADSYEQYF,TGTGCCAGCAGTGAAGCGGGGACAGCGGACTCCTACGAGCAGTACTTC
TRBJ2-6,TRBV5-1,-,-,CASSLGAGRPTGANVLTF,TGCGCCAGCAGCTTGGGGGCAGGTCGACCAACAGGGGCCAACGTCCTGACTTTC
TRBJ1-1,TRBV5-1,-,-,CASSGKGFTEAFF,TGCGCCAGCAGTGGGAAGGGTTTCACTGAAGCTTTCTTT
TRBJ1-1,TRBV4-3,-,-,CASSQGRADTEAFF,TGCGCCAGCAGCCAAGGAAGGGCTGACACTGAAGCTTTCTTT
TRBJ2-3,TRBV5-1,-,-,CASSFQSWTDTQYF,TGCGCCAGCAGCTTCCAATCATGGACAGATACGCAGTATTTT
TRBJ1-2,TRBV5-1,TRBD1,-,CASSPSGTGGADGYTF,TGCGCCAGCAGCCCTTCCGGGACAGGGGGCGCAGATGGCTACACCTTC
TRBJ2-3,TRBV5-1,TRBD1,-,CASSQDRVGTDTQYF,TGCGCCAGCAGTCAGGACAGGGTAGGGACAGATACGCAGTATTTT
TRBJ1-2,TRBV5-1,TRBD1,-,CASSRDSRYGYTF,TGCGCCAGCAGCCGGGACAGCCGGTATGGCTACACCTTC
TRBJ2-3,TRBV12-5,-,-,CASGSRQLTDTQYF,TGTGCTAGTGGTTCTCGGCAGCTCACAGATACGCAGTATTTT
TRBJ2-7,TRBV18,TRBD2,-,CASSPWTSGSTAHEQYF,TGTGCCAGCTCACCATGGACTAGCGGGAGTACGGCCCACGAGCAGTACTTC
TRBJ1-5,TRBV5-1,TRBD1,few,CASSLTGDNQPQHF,TGCGCCAGCAGCTTAACAGGGGATAATCAGCCCCAGCATTTT
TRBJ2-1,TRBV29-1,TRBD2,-,CSAPGTSGSILHNEQFF,TGCAGCGCACCCGGGACTAGCGGGAGTATCCTGCACAATGAGCAGTTCTTC
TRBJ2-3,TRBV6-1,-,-,CASSVALLPNTDTQYF,TGTGCCAGCAGTGTGGCCCTTCTACCTAACACAGATACGCAGTATTTT
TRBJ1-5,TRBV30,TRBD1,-,CAWSIGTGPVQPQHF,TGTGCCTGGAGTATTGGGACAGGTCCCGTTCAGCCCCAGCATTTT
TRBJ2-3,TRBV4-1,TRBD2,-,CASSQDPLGLAGETDTQYF,TGCGCCAGCAGCCAAGATCCTCTGGGACTAGCGGGAGAAACAGATACGCAGTATTTT
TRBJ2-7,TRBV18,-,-,CASSPWTGSYEQYF,TGTGCCAGCTCACCATGGACGGGCTCCTACGAGCAGTACTTC
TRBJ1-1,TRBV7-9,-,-,CASSPRWHTEAFF,TGTGCCAGCAGCCCCAGGTGGCACACTGAAGCTTTCTTT
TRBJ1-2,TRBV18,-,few,CASSDRYGYTF,TGTGCCAGCTCTGACAGATATGGCTACACCTTC
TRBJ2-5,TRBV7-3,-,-,CASSLGRGRRTGETQYF,TGTGCCAGCAGCTTAGGTAGGGGACGGAGGACGGGAGAGACCCAGTACTTC
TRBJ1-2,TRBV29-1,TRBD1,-,CSVSDRGRDGYTF,TGCAGCGTTTCGGACAGGGGTCGGGATGGCTACACCTTC
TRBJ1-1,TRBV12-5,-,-,CASGLDLTEAFF,TGTGCTAGTGGTTTGGATCTTACTGAAGCTTTCTTT
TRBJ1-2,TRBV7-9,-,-,CASSLEAYGYTF,TGTGCCAGCAGCTTAGAGGCCTATGGCTACACCTTC
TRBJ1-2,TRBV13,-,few,CASSALGESSYGYTF,TGTGCCAGCAGCGCCTTAGGGGAGAGCTCCTATGGCTACACCTTC
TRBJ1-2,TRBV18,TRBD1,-,CASSLAPGQGYYGYTF,TGTGCCAGCTCACTCGCTCCGGGACAGGGGTACTATGGCTACACCTTC
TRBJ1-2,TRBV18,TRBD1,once,CASSPPGTGFYGYTF,TGTGCCAGCTCACCACCAGGGACAGGATTCTATGGCTACACCTTC
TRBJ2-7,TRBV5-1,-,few,CASNHGGTYEQYF,TGCGCCAGCAATCATGGGGGGACCTACGAGCAGTACTTC
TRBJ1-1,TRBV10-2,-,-,CASNIQGNTEAFF,TGCGCCAGCAACATACAGGGAAACACTGAAGCTTTCTTT
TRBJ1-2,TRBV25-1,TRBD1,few,CASSDPTGGNRAYGYTF,TGTGCCAGCAGTGATCCGACAGGGGGAAACAGGGCCTATGGCTACACCTTC
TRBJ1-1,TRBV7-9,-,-,CASSFLRGARTEAFF,TGTGCCAGCAGCTTCTTACGGGGGGCGCGGACTGAAGCTTTCTTT
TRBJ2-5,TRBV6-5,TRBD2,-,CASSYWREVPETQYF,TGTGCCAGCAGTTACTGGCGGGAGGTCCCTGAGACCCAGTACTTC
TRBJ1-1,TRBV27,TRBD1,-,CASTLTGPPPAFF,TGTGCCAGCACCCTGACAGGGCCCCCCCCAGCTTTCTTT
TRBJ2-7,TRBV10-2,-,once,CASSGEGYEQYF,TGCGCCAGCAGTGGGGAAGGCTACGAGCAGTACTTC
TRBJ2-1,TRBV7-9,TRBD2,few,CASSPRTSGSSYNEQFF,TGTGCCAGCAGCCCCCGGACTAGCGGGAGCTCCTACAATGAGCAGTTCTTC
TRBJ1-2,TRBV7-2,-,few,CASRTSWNYGYTF,TGTGCCAGCAGGACCAGCTGGAACTATGGCTACACCTTC
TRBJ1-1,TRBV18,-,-,CASSPRTAHMNTEAFF,TGTGCCAGCTCACCAAGGACAGCCCACATGAACACTGAAGCTTTCTTT
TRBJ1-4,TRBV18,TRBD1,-,CASSPGTGQEKLFF,TGTGCCAGCTCACCCGGGACAGGGCAGGAAAAACTGTTTTTT
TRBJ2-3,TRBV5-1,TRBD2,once,CASSQTSGVTDTQYF,TGCGCCAGCAGTCAAACTAGCGGCGTCACAGATACGCAGTATTTT
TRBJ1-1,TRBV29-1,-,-,CSSGDTEAFF,TGCAGCTCGGGGGACACTGAAGCTTTCTTT
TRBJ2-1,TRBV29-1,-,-,CSALEGEQFF,TGCAGCGCTTTAGAAGGGGAGCAGTTCTTC
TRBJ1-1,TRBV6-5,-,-,CASSYVTGRNTEAFF,TGTGCCAGCAGTTACGTAACAGGCCGGAACACTGAAGCTTTCTTT
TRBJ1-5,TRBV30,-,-,CAWSGRPNQPQHF,TGTGCCTGGAGCGGGCGGCCCAATCAGCCCCAGCATTTT
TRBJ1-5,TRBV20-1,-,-,CSARSDQPQHF,TGCAGTGCTAGGTCGGACCAGCCCCAGCATTTT
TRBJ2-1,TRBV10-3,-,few,CAIRATSSHNEQFF,TGTGCCATCAGAGCGACTAGTAGCCACAATGAGCAGTTCTTC
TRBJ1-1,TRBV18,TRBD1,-,CASSPQQGMNTEAFF,TGTGCCAGCTCACCCCAACAGGGGATGAACACTGAAGCTTTCTTT
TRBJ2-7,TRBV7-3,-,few,CASSLRFGGSYEQYF,TGTGCCAGCAGCTTAAGATTCGGCGGGTCCTACGAGCAGTACTTC